The clone carrying this T cell receptor (beta chain) was picked up one time. The time point is: after neoadjuvant nivolumab, at surgical resection. Some clones are missing from TCRdb's copy, which holds only in-frame ones; the method was immunoSEQ multiplex PCR. The repertoire consists of fewer than 8,000 clones, with 55% to 65% occurring once and the leading ten covering about 3.5%. These data are taken from a study of neoadjuvant anti-PD-1 for oral cavity cancer. V shed 1 base and J 6 bases; nucleotides not matched to a gene: 8. CDR3 length equals 15 residues. The specimen was PBMCs, collected after nivolumab (anti-PD-1) treatment. The chain carries TRBV5-3 and TRBJ2-7, with TRBD2 matching over 9 bases. TRBV5-3 is an ORF, with its function uncertain. This TCR came from a person aged 35-79 years with oral cavity squamous cell carcinoma. CDR3 coding DNA: TGTGCCAGAAGCTTGTGGGCGGGGGGGCACGGCGAGCAGTACTTC. Amino acids: CARSLWAGGHGEQYF.